Below are 3 T cell receptor beta chains sequenced from a single sample in a study of blood T cells in healthy people across ages. A second roughly 6 to 11 cycle PCR used barcoded and J-beta primers. TCRdb re-derived calls from the 5' RACE reads in MiXCR, one entry per CDR3 protein. The data show some 1.5 million distinct CDR3 sequences, less than 45% seen once. Source material: blood. The receptors originated from a woman aged 18 to 35 in good health.

This chain connects TRBV20-1 to TRBJ2-7; TRBD2 agrees at 9 bases. CDR3 length equals 16 residues. The germline CDR1 and CDR2 sequences are DFQATT and SNEGSKA (reference sequence). Trimming cost V 7 bases and J 4 bases; bases outside gene matches: 17. CDR3 in DNA: TGCAGTGGCAAGGGCCCTGATAGCGGGAGCAGGTACGAGCAGTACTTC. Protein: CSGKGPDSGSRYEQYF.

About this clonotype: The junction differs from germline at one of its ends, possibly a read error. V is TRBV12-3 or TRBV12-4 and J is TRBJ1-4, with D unresolved. The CDR3 extends over 15 amino acids. This CDR3 is CASTLNGRAHEKLFF. CDR3 bases: TGTGCCAGCACTTTAAATGGGAGGGCTCATGAAAAACTGTTTTTT.

The chain joins TRBV29-1 to TRBJ2-5; D may be TRBD2 (6 bases). With the DNA end fitting TRBJ2-7 better, the J assignment may be wrong. Germline CDR1 SQVTM, CDR2 ANQGSEA. The CDR3 has 11 amino acids. CDR3 loop: CSVGTHYEQYF. CDR3 DNA sequence: TGCAGCGTCGGGACTCACTACGAGCAGTACTTC.